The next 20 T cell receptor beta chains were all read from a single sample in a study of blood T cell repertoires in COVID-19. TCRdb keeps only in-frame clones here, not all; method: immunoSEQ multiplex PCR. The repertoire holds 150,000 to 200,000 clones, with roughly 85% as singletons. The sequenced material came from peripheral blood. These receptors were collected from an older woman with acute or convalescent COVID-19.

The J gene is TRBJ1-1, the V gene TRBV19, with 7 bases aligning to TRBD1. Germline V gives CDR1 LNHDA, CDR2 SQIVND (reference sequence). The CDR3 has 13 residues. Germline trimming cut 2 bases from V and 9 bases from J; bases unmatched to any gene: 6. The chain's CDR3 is CASSIPRQGQAFF. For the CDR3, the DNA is TGTGCCAGTAGTATACCTCGACAGGGCCAAGCTTTCTTT.

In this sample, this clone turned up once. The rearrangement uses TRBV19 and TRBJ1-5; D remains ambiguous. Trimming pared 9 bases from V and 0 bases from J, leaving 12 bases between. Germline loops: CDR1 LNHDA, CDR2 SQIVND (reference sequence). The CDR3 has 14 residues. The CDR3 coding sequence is TGTGCCAGCGCCCTCGAGCTTAGCAATCAGCCCCAGCATTTT. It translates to CASALELSNQPQHF.

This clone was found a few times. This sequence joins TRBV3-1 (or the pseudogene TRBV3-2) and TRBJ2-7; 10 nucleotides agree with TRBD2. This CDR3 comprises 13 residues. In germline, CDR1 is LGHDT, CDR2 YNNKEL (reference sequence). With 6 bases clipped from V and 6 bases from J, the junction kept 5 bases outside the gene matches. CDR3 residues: CASRLAGVSEQYF. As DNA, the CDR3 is TGTGCCAGCAGGCTAGCGGGGGTTTCCGAGCAGTACTTC.

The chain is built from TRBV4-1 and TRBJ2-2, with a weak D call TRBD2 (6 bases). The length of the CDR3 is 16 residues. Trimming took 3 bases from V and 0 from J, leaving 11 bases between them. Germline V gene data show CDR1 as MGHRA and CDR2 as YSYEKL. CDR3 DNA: TGCGCCAGCAGCCATTTTAGCGGAACGAACACCGGGGAGCTGTTTTTT. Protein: CASSHFSGTNTGELFF.

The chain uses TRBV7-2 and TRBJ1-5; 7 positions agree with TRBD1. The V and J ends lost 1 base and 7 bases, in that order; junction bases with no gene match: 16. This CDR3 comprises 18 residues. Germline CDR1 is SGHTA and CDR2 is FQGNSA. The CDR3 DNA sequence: TGTGCCAGCAGCTTAGAGGTGTGGGGGACAGATCTTGGACAGCCCCAGCATTTT. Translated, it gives CASSLEVWGTDLGQPQHF. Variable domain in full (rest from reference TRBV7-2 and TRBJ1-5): GAGVSQSPSNKVTEKGKDVELRCDPISGHTALYWYRQSLGQGLEFLIYFQGNSAPDKSGLPSDRFSAERTGGSVSTLTIQRTQQEDSAVYLCASSLEVWGTDLGQPQHFGDGTRLSIL.

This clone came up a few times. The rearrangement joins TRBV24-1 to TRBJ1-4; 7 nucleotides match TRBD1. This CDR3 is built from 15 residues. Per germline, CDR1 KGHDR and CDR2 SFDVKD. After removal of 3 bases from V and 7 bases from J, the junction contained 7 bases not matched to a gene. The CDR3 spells CATSDSTGVREKLFF. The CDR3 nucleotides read TGTGCCACCAGTGATAGTACAGGGGTTCGTGAAAAACTGTTTTTT.

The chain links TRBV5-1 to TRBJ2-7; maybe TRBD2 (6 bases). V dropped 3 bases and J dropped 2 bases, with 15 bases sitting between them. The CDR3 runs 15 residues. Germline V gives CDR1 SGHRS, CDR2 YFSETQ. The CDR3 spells CASSWGSGPTYEQYF. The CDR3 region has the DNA TGCGCCAGCAGCTGGGGAAGCGGGCCGACCTACGAGCAGTACTTC.

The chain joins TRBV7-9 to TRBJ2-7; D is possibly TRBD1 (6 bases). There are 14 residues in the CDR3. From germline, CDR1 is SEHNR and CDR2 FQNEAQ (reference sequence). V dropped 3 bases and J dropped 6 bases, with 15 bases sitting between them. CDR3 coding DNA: TGTGCCAGCAGCTTTTTAGGGGGACAAGTCGAGCAGTACTTC. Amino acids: CASSFLGGQVEQYF.

CDR3 nucleotides: TGTGCCAGCAGCCTTCAGTGGGATACGCAGTATTTT. This codes for CASSLQWDTQYF. The chain carries TRBV7-8 and TRBJ2-3; no reliable D call. The CDR3 covers 12 residues. With 5 bases removed from V and 6 bases from J, the gap between germline ends came to 9 bases. Per germline, CDR1 SGHVS and CDR2 FQNEAQ.

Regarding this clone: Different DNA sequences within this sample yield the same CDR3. CDR3 loop: CASSLTRGNEQFF. CDR3 DNA sequence: TGTGCCAGCAGCTTAACGAGAGGCAATGAGCAGTTCTTC. The chain joins TRBV7-3 to TRBJ2-1; D call uncertain. This CDR3 comprises 13 residues. Germline V CDR1 and CDR2: SGHTA, FQGTGA. The ends were cut back, 0 bases at V and 6 bases at J, with 6 bases in the middle.

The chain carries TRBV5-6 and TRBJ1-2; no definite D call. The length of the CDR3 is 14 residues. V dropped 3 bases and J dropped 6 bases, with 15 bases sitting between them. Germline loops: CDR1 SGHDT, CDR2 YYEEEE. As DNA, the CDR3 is TGTGCCAGCAGCTCCGGCCCGGGGAGGGATGGCTACACCTTC. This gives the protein CASSSGPGRDGYTF.

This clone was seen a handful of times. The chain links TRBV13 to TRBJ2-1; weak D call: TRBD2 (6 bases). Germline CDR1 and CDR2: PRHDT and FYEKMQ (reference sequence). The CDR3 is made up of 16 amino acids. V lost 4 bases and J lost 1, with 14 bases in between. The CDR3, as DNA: TGTGCCAGCAGCTGGAGGGCGGGACGGTCCTACAATGAGCAGTTCTTC. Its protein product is CASSWRAGRSYNEQFF. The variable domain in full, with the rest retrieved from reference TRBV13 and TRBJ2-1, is AAGVIQSPRHLIKEKRETATLKCYPIPRHDTVYWYQQGPGQDPQFLISFYEKMQSDKGSIPDRFSAQQFSDYHSELNMSSLELGDSALYFCASSWRAGRSYNEQFFGPGTRLTVL.

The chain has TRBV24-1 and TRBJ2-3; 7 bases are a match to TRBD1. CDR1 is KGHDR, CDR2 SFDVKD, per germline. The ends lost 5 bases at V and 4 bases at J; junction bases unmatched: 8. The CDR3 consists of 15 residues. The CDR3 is CATSGDRVSADTQYF. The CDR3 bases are TGTGCCACCAGTGGAGACAGGGTTTCGGCAGATACGCAGTATTTT.

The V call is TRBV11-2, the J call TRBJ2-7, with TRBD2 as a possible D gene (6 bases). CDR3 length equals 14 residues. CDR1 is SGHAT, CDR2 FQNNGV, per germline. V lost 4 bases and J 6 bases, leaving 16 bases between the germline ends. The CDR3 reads CASSSLAFNGEQYF. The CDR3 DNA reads TGTGCCAGCAGCTCCCTAGCGTTTAACGGCGAGCAGTACTTC.

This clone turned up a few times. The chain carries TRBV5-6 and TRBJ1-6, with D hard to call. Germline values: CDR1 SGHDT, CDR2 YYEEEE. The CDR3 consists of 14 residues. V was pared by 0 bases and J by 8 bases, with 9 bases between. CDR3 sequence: CASSLAVGDSPLHF. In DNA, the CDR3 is TGTGCCAGCAGCTTGGCGGTCGGGGATTCACCCCTCCACTTT.

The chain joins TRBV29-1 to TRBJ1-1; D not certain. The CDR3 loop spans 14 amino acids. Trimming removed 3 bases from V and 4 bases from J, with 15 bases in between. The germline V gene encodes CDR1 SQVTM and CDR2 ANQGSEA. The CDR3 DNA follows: TGCAGCGTTGATCTAGCGGGTTTGGGCACTGAAGCTTTCTTT. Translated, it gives CSVDLAGLGTEAFF.

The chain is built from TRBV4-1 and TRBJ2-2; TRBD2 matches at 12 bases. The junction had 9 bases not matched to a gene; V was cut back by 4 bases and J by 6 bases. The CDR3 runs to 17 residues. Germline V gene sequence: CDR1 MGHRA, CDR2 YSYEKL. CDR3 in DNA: TGCGCCAGCAGCCGGACTAGCGGGACGGCGGTGGCCGGGGAGCTGTTTTTT. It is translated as CASSRTSGTAVAGELFF.

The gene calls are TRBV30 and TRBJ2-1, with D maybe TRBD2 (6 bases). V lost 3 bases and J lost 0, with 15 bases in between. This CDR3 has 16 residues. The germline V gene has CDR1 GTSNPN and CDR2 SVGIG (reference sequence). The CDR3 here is CAWSRGTAGSYNEQFF. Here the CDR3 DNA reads TGTGCCTGGAGCCGGGGGACTGCCGGCTCCTACAATGAGCAGTTCTTC.

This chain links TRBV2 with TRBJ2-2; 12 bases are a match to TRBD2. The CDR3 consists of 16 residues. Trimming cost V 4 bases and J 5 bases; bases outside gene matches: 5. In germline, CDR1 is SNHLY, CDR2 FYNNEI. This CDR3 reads CASSVSSGRATGELFF. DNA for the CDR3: TGTGCCAGCAGTGTTTCTAGCGGGAGGGCTACCGGGGAGCTGTTTTTT.

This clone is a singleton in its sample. CDR3 loop: CAAARDSNQPQHF. In nucleotides, the CDR3 is TGTGCCGCAGCCCGGGATAGCAATCAGCCCCAGCATTTT. The chain is built from TRBV10-3 and TRBJ1-5; D gene ambiguous. The CDR3 sequence is 13 residues long. Germline lookup yields CDR1 ENHRY and CDR2 SYGVKD. The V end was cut by 11 bases, the J end by 0 bases, with 11 bases between.